This TCR beta chain was recorded in a study of CD8 T cells in ankylosing spondylitis. CDR1 is SEHNR, CDR2 FQNEAQ, per germline (reference sequence). Trimming took off 7 bases at V and 2 bases at J, with 11 bases between the two ends. The CDR3 is 13 residues long. This clonotype was seen repeatedly, ten times or more. Its antigen is unidentified. Whole-study findings and limits: In ankylosing spondylitis blood, a motif of fewer than 10 highly homologous TCR beta variants appeared characteristic. Earlier studies detected some motif variants in reactive arthritis synovial fluid and blood. Significantly higher representation of disease-linked clones was reported for matched ankylosing spondylitis synovial fluid.

Each TCR beta library was made by quantitative 5'-RACE that incorporated molecular barcodes. TCRdb re-analysed the 5' RACE reads in MiXCR, keeping a single row per CDR3 protein. The sample yields more than 150,000 distinct CDR3 sequences, 15% to 20% seen once. This TCR derives from a male donor between 10 and 30 years old with ankylosing spondylitis or in good health (not recorded which). The sequenced sample was blood, either unsorted or a sorted T cell fraction (not recorded which). The V gene is TRBV7-9, the J gene TRBJ2-5; D gene uncertain. CDR3 region: CASTRVGQETQYF. CDR3 DNA: TGTGCCAGCACCCGAGTAGGTCAAGAGACCCAGTACTTC.